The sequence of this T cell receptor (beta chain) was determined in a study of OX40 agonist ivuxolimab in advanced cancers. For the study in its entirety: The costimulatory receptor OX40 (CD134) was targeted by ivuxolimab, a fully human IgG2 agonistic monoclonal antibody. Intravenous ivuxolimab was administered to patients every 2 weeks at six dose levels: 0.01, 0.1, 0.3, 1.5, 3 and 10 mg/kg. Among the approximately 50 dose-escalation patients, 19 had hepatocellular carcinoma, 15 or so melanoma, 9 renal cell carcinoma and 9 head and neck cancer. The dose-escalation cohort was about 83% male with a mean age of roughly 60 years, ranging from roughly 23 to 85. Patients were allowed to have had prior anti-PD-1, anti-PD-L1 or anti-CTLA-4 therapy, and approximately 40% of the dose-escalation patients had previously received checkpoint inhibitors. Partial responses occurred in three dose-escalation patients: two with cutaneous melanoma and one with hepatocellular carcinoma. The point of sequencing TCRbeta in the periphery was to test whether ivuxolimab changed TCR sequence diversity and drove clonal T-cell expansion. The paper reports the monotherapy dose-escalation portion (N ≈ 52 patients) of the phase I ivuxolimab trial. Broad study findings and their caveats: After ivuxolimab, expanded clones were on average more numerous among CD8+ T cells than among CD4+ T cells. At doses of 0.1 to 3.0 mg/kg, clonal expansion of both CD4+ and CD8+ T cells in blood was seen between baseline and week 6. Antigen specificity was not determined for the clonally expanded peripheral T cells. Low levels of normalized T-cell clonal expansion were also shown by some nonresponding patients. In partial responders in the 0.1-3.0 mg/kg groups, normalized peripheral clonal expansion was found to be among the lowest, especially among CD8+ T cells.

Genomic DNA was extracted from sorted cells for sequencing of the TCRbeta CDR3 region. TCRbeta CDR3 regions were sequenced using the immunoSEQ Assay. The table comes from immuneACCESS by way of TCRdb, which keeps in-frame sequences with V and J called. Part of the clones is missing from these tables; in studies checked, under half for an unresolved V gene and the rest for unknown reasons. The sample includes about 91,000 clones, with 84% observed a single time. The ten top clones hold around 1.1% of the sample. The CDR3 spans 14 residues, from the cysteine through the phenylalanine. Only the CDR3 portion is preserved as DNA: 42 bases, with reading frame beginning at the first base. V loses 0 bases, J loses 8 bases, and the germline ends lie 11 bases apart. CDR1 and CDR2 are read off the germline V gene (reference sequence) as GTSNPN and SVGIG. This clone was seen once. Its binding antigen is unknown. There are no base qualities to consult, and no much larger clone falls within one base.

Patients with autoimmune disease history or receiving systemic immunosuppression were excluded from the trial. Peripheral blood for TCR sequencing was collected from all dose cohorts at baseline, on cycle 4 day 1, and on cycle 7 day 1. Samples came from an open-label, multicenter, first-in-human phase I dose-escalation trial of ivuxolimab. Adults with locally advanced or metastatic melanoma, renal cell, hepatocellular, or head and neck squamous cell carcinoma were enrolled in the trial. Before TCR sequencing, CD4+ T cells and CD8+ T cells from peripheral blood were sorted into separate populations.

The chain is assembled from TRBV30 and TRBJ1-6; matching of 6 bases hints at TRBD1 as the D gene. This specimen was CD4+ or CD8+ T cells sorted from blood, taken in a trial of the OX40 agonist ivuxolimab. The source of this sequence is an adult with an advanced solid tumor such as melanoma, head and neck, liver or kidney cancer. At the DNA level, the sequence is TGTGCCTGGAGTGTACGTAAGGGGGATTCACCCCTCCACTTT. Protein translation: CAWSVRKGDSPLHF.